The clone carrying this TCR beta chain has just a few counts. Its target is unknown. Vbeta (60) and Jbeta (13) primers were used in the PCR. Some clones are missing from TCRdb's copy, which holds only in-frame ones; the method was immunoSEQ multiplex PCR. In the table there are approximately 190,000 clones, around 86% of which are singletons. This CDR3 is 16 amino acids long. Trimming cost V 2 bases and J 7 bases, with 19 bases left between them. In germline, CDR1 is SGHTA, CDR2 FQGNSA. This sample was taken from a study of cytomegalovirus exposure and HLA in healthy donors. Whole-study results and caveats: Most CMV-associated TCR beta chains appeared HLA-restricted in a later analysis. In a later analysis, common viral pathogens appeared linked to several of the most significant clusters.

At collection, donors were nominally healthy, but unrecorded immune exposures were probable. Sequencing used PBMCs. The origin of this receptor is a man aged 35 to 55 in good health and CMV-seropositive. The V gene is TRBV7-2, the J gene TRBJ2-3; weak D call: TRBD2 (6 bases). CDR3 residues: CASSLRGAGMRNTQYF. CDR3 bases: TGTGCCAGCAGCTTAAGGGGAGCGGGCATGCGAAATACGCAGTATTTT.